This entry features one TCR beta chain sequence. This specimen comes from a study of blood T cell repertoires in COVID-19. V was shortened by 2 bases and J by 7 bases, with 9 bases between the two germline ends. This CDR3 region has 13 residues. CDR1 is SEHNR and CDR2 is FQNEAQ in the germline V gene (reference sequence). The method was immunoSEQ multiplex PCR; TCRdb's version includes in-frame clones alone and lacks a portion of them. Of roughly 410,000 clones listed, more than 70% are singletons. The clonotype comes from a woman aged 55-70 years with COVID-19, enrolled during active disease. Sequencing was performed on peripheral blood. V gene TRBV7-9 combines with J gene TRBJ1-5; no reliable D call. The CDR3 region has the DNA TGTGCCAGCAGCTTAATCTCGGGGCAGCCCCAGCATTTT. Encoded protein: CASSLISGQPQHF.